This entry lists 4 T cell receptor beta chains sequenced from one sample in a study of blood T cell repertoires in COVID-19. Data came from immunoSEQ multiplex PCR; TCRdb stores just in-frame clones and leaves some out. Of over 200,000 clones listed, around four fifths are singletons. Material: peripheral blood. The receptors derive from a man at least 80 years old with acute or convalescent COVID-19.

This clone has only a few counts. This rearrangement joins TRBV30 to TRBJ1-6; perhaps TRBD1 as D (5 bases). Per germline, CDR1 GTSNPN and CDR2 SVGIG (reference sequence). Trimming cost V 4 bases and J 9 bases, with 16 bases left between them. The CDR3 runs 14 residues. CDR3 region: CAWTARGSASPLHF. DNA for the CDR3: TGTGCCTGGACTGCTCGGGGGTCGGCTTCACCCCTCCACTTT.

The chain carries TRBV2 and TRBJ2-3, with TRBD2 matching over 9 bases. This CDR3 comprises 15 residues. Looked up from germline, CDR1 is SNHLY and CDR2 is FYNNEI. V lost 4 bases and J lost 3; bases outside the gene matches: 5. The CDR3 sequence: CASSAQLAGTDTQYF. CDR3 in DNA: TGTGCCAGCAGTGCGCAGCTAGCGGGGACAGATACGCAGTATTTT.

This chain uses TRBV29-1 with TRBJ1-2; no clear D. Per the germline V gene, CDR1 is SQVTM and CDR2 is ANQGSEA. V was pared by 6 bases and J by 4 bases, with 18 bases between. The CDR3 spans 14 residues. The CDR3 reads CSVAGPRGAYGYTF. DNA of the CDR3: TGCAGCGTGGCCGGGCCCCGGGGTGCCTATGGCTACACCTTC. Drawing the rest from reference TRBV29-1 and TRBJ1-2, the complete variable domain is SAVISQKPSRDICQRGTSLTIQCQVDSQVTMMFWYRQQPGQSLTLIATANQGSEATYESGFVIDKFPISRPNLTFSTLTVSNMSPEDSSIYLCSVAGPRGAYGYTFGSGTRLTVV.

The genes are TRBV29-1 and TRBJ2-1; D uncertain. The CDR3 loop spans 12 amino acids. Germline lookup yields CDR1 SQVTM and CDR2 ANQGSEA. The V and J ends lost 3 bases and 8 bases respectively, with 11 bases between them. The CDR3 nucleotides are TGCAGCGTTGATGGGTTGGGCGATGAGCAGTTCTTC. Translation: CSVDGLGDEQFF.